The text below deals with one T cell receptor beta chain. This clone was counted once. Its target antigen remains unknown. No much larger clone exists at a distance of one base, and base qualities are not known. Donors formed part of the validation cohort, which comprised over a hundred subjects and was distinct from the first cohort of 666 subjects. Library construction relied on the immunoSEQ multiplex PCR assay. Turning to the authors' computational methods: A statistical classification framework was built for diagnosing cytomegalovirus status from the catalog of TCR beta chain sequences. TCRdb carries this immuneACCESS record with in-frame sequences only. Its versions omit some clonotypes, under half of them owing to an unresolved V gene in the studies checked, with the rest unexplained. V, J and clone size were drawn from that table, and D and trimming were deduced from the DNA. In this sample the table shows about 340,000 clones, roughly 88% of which occur a single time. The ten largest clones represent 0.84% of the sample.

The record originates from a study of cytomegalovirus exposure and HLA in healthy donors (dated by TCRdb to about 2017). About the investigation overall: According to a later analysis, one platform produced both the 110 or so validation repertoires and the roughly 650 repertoires of the first cohort. The study was designed to test whether signatures of past pathogen exposure could be identified by cataloging public T cell receptors. The study combined high-throughput TCR immunosequencing, statistical association of individual TCRs with disease status, and machine learning to predict cytomegalovirus infection status. Besides the first cohort of around 700 subjects, a separate validation cohort made up of over 100 different subjects was used. On the study overall, not on this receptor specifically: In both the original and validation cohorts, the classifier was reported to diagnose cytomegalovirus status with high specificity and sensitivity. Of the cluster scores, roughly 95% were above 0 in a later analysis, which found that TCRs clustered in the first cohort also tended to co-occur in the 120 validation repertoires. Most TCR sequences were observed very rarely across donors, whereas some public TCRs were present in many individuals. The authors suggested that the approach could potentially be extended to other disease states and immunological phenotypes. The study gave a list of more than 150 TCR beta chains associated with cytomegalovirus. A later analysis had no HLA typing for the validation cohort, so co-occurrence there was scored across all 110 or so repertoires. In vitro tests confirmed that a few of the cytomegalovirus-associated TCR beta chains recognize cytomegalovirus antigens.

The junction carries 19 bases between V and J, which are trimmed by 5 bases and 1 base respectively. The CDR3, from cysteine to phenylalanine, totals 17 residues. CDR3 DNA is the only sequence kept; it has 51 bases, read in frame from the first base. The germline V gene provides CDR1 MDHEN and CDR2 SYDVKM. The source of this sequence is a woman younger than 35 in good health and CMV-seronegative. The sample taken for sequencing was PBMCs. This chain joins TRBV28 to TRBJ2-3, with TRBD2 as a weak D call on 6 bases. The CDR3 in this case is CASSPIVGGYGTDTQYF. The DNA reads TGTGCCAGCAGTCCCATTGTTGGGGGGTATGGCACAGATACGCAGTATTTT.